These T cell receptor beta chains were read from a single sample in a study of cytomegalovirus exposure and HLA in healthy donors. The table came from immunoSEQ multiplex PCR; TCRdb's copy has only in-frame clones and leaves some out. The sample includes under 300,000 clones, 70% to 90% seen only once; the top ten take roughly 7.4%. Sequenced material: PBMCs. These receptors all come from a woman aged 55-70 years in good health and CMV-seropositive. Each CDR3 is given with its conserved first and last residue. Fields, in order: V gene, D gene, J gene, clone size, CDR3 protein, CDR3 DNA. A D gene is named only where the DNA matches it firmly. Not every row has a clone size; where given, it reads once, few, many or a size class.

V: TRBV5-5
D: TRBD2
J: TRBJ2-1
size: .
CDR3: CASSASGTSGSYEQFF
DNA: TGTGCCAGCAGCGCCTCCGGGACTAGCGGGAGCTATGAGCAGTTCTTC

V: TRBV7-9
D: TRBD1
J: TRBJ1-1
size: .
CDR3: CASSSFQGVRTEAFF
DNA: TGTGCCAGCAGCTCATTTCAGGGGGTAAGGACTGAAGCTTTCTTT

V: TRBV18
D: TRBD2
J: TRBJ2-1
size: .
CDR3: CASSPTSGSNEQFF
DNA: TGTGCCAGCTCACCAACTAGCGGGAGTAATGAGCAGTTCTTC

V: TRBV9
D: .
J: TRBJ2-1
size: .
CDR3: CASSTLGDEQFF
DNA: TGTGCCAGCAGCACACTCGGGGATGAGCAGTTCTTC

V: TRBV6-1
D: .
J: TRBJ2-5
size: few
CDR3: CASSEQLQETQYF
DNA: TGTGCCAGCAGTGAACAACTACAAGAGACCCAGTACTTC

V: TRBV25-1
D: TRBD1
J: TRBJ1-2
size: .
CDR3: CASSEWTGDGYTF
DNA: TGTGCCAGCAGTGAATGGACAGGGGATGGCTACACCTTC

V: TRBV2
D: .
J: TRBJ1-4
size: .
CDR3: CASSGGEYATNEKLFF
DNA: TGTGCCAGCAGTGGGGGGGAATATGCAACTAATGAAAAACTGTTTTTT

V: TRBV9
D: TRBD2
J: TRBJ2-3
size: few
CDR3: CASSVSGRVDTQYF
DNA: TGTGCCAGCAGCGTTAGCGGGAGGGTAGATACGCAGTATTTT

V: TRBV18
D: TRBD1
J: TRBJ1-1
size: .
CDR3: CASSGTAQGVNTEAFF
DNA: TGTGCCAGCTCAGGGACAGCCCAAGGTGTGAACACTGAAGCTTTCTTT

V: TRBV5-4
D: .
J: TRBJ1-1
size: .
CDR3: CASSWEFKGGDTEAFF
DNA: TGTGCCAGCAGCTGGGAGTTTAAGGGAGGTGACACTGAAGCTTTCTTT

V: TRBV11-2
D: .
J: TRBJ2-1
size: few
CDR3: CASSPGDLGWDNYNEQFF
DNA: TGTGCCAGCAGCCCCGGGGATCTCGGCTGGGACAACTACAATGAGCAGTTCTTC

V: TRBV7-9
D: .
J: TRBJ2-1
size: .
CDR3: CASSLQGLPYNEQFF
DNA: TGTGCCAGCAGCTTACAGGGTCTACCTTACAATGAGCAGTTCTTC

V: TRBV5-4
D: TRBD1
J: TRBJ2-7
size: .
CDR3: CASSYGTGGSYEQYF
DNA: TGTGCCAGCAGCTATGGGACAGGGGGCTCCTACGAGCAGTACTTC

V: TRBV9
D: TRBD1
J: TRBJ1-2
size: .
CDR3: CASSVDGTAIYGYTF
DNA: TGTGCCAGCAGCGTAGATGGGACAGCTATCTATGGCTACACCTTC

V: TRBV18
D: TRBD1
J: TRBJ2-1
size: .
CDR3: CASSPLGQGRYNEQFF
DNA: TGTGCCAGCTCACCATTGGGACAGGGGCGATACAATGAGCAGTTCTTC

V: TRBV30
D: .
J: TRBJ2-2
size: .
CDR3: CAWISRAAPGELFF
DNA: TGTGCCTGGATAAGTCGAGCAGCGCCCGGGGAGCTGTTTTTT

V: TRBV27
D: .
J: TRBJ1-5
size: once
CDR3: CASSLSMRQKTNQPQHF
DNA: TGTGCCAGCAGTTTATCGATGCGGCAGAAAACTAACCAGCCCCAGCATTTT

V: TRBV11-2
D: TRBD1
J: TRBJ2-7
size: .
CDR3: CASSSTPGTGGYEQYF
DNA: TGTGCCAGCAGCTCAACACCCGGGACAGGGGGCTACGAGCAGTACTTC

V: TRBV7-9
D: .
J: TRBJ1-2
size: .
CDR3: CASSPMQGRDGYTF
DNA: TGTGCCAGCAGCCCCATGCAGGGTAGGGATGGCTACACCTTC

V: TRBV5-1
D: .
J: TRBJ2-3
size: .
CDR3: CASSLSGSSTDTQYF
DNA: TGCGCCAGCAGCTTGTCGGGGTCTAGCACAGATACGCAGTATTTT

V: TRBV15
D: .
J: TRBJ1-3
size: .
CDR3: CATSREGQVSRNTIYF
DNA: TGTGCCACCAGCAGAGAAGGTCAGGTTTCTAGAAACACCATATATTTT

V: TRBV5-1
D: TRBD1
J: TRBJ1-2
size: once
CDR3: CASSRGAPGQGGYGYTF
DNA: TGCGCCAGCAGCCGGGGCGCACCGGGACAGGGTGGATATGGCTACACCTTC

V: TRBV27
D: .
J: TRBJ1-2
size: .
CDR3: CASSSGQDYGYTF
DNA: TGTGCCAGCAGTTCTGGACAAGACTATGGCTACACCTTC

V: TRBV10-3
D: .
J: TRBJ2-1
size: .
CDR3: CAISDGRGEQFF
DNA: TGTGCCATCAGTGATGGCCGGGGGGAGCAGTTCTTC

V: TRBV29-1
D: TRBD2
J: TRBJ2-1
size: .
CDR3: CCGGSGYNEQFF
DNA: TGCTGCGGGGGTAGCGGCTACAATGAGCAGTTCTTC

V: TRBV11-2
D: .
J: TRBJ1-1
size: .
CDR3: CASSQQGRGLGAFF
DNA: TGTGCCAGCAGCCAACAGGGCAGGGGCCTTGGAGCTTTCTTT

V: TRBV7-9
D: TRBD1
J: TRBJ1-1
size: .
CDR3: CASRPRGQGADTEAFF
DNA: TGTGCCAGCAGGCCCCGGGGACAGGGGGCGGACACTGAAGCTTTCTTT

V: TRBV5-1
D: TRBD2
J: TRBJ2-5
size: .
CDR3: CASSSQEREGPQETQYF
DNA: TGCGCCAGCAGCTCCCAGGAGCGGGAGGGCCCCCAAGAGACCCAGTACTTC

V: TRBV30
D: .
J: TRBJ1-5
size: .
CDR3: CAWSVKISQPQHF
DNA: TGTGCCTGGAGTGTAAAAATAAGCCAGCCCCAGCATTTT

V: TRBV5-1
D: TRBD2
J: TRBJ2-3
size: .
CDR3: CASSLSGLAVSTDTQYF
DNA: TGCGCCAGCAGCTTGTCGGGACTAGCGGTGAGCACAGATACGCAGTATTTT

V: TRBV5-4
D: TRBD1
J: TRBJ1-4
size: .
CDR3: CASSRDRRMATNEKLFF
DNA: TGTGCCAGCAGCCGGGACAGGAGAATGGCAACTAATGAAAAACTGTTTTTT

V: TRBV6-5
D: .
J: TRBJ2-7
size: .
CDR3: CASSGFDRQQYF
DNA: TGTGCCAGCAGTGGATTCGACAGACAGCAGTACTTC

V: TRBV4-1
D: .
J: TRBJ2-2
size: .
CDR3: CASSQGRTVWGSGELFF
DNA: TGCGCCAGCAGCCAAGGACGGACAGTCTGGGGTTCGGGGGAGCTGTTTTTT

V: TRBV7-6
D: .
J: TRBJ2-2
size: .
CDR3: CASSLEPGVNTGELFF
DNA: TGTGCCAGCAGCTTAGAACCCGGGGTCAACACCGGGGAGCTGTTTTTT

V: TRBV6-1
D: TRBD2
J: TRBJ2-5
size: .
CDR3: CASTPSGTGETQYF
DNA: TGTGCCAGCACTCCTAGCGGGACGGGGGAGACCCAGTACTTC

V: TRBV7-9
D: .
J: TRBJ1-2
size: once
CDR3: CSSSFGEGAEGYTF
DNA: TGTTCCAGCAGCTTTGGGGAAGGGGCCGAGGGCTACACCTTC

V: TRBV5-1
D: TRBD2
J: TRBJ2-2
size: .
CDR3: CASSLDRGGTGELFF
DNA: TGCGCCAGCAGCTTGGACCGGGGGGGAACCGGGGAGCTGTTTTTT

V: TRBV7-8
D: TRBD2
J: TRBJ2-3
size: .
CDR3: CASSPGVGTSGITDTQYF
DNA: TGTGCCAGCAGCCCCGGGGTGGGGACTAGCGGGATCACAGATACGCAGTATTTT

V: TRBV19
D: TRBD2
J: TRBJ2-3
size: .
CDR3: CASSMGLAAQGTDTQYF
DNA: TGTGCCAGTAGTATGGGACTAGCAGCTCAGGGCACAGATACGCAGTATTTT

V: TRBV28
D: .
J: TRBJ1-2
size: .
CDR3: CASSLPIRTRVEGYTF
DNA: TGTGCCAGCAGTTTGCCCATCCGGACTAGGGTGGAAGGCTACACCTTC

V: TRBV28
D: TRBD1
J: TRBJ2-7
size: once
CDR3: CASTDLRTGPYEQYF
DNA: TGTGCCAGCACCGACCTACGGACAGGGCCCTACGAGCAGTACTTC

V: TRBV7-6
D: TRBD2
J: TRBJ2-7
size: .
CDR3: CASSSGLAGAYEQYF
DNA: TGTGCCAGCAGTTCCGGACTAGCGGGCGCCTACGAGCAGTACTTC

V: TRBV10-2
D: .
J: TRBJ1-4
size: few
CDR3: CASSDRLGALEKLFF
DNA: TGCGCCAGCAGTGATCGGCTCGGAGCTCTTGAAAAACTGTTTTTT